The present entry profiles one T cell receptor beta chain with its context. Its antigen specificity is not known. One base away there is no much larger clone; base qualities are not given. Taken from the germline V gene, the CDR1 and CDR2 loops are SGHRS and YFSETQ. The V end loses 0 bases and the J end loses 4 bases, and a stretch of 9 bases separates them. Including the terminal cysteine and phenylalanine, the CDR3 comprises 14 residues. The sequence is cut down to CDR3 DNA, 42 bases in frame from base 1. Receptor libraries were prepared by 5' RACE. The reads were generated on an Illumina HiSeq 2000. Template switching added a universal primer binding site, and the final cDNA carried a unique molecular identifier that allowed TCR cDNA molecules to be counted accurately. Specific primers in the conserved constant-segment region were used to synthesize first-strand cDNA for TCR alpha and beta chains. To control for contamination, each cDNA library was double barcoded with a SMART-Mk sample barcode plus Illumina barcodes. TruSeq adapter sequences along with Illumina sample barcodes were introduced in two successive PCR steps. The Illumina HiSeq platform was used with custom primers to sequence TCR alpha and beta cDNA libraries. The paper's data handling went like this. Raw reads were processed with MiGEC to extract unique molecular identifiers, and MiXCR was used to determine CDR3 positions. Recombination models were inferred per individual with the repgenHMM and IGoR tools using an EM algorithm. Shared clonotype analysis was performed with the tcR package in R, normalizing sharing by the product of cloneset sizes. Out-of-frame nonproductive sequences were analyzed to study raw recombination free of thymic and clonal selection effects. The raw public data were reprocessed by TCRdb itself: fastp quality trimming at Q25, MiXCR clonotype calling, in-frame beta chains only. Every entry covers one CDR3 protein and lists the most common genes and DNA from its rows. TCRdb assigned the V and J calls; the authors' analysis was not used. Here the sample has some 790,000 distinct CDR3 sequences; roughly 18% occur a single time. Jointly, the top ten make up around 14% of the sample.

This sample stems from a study of identical twins (dated by TCRdb to between 2015 and 2016). Notes on the research overall: To test whether fetal clonotypes persist, this study deep-sequenced TCR alpha and beta repertoires from monozygotic twins, from unrelated adults of various ages, and from cord blood. To rule out contamination, the twin experiments were replicated at different times with different library preparation protocols.

All donors were healthy Caucasians. The twin cohort comprised three pairs of female monozygotic twins, all aged about 18 to 30 years. Peripheral blood mononuclear cells were used as the source from which RNA for TCR libraries was isolated. On the study overall, not on this receptor specifically: Excess twin sharing in beta out-of-frame sequences was weaker because fewer shared sequences lowered the signal-to-noise ratio. In monozygotic twins, recombination models systematically underestimated out-of-frame TCR alpha sharing, but the models matched the sharing seen between unrelated individuals. Because the same donors could not be followed over many years, conclusions were based on cross-sectional statistical analysis. Zero-insertion analyses could be partly confounded by invariant T cells such as MAIT and iNKT, though diverse VJ usage argued against such confounding for most clonotypes. Abundant cord blood beta clonotypes had fewer insertions, young adult naive repertoires showed a similar but weaker trend, and memory repertoires showed no such trend. Compared with coincidental sharing between unrelated individuals, out-of-frame TCR alpha sequences shared between twins showed an excess of sequences with low generation probability.

These sequences were also reported in another study, on T cells expressing NK-cell markers. As that second study puts it: In sorted CD3+CD56+NKG2C+, CD3+CD56+NKG2C- and CD3+CD56-NKG2C+ T-cell subsets from several donors, TCR beta-chain repertoires were profiled. Among the eight sequenced donors, seven were HCMV-seropositive and one was HCMV-seronegative. To restrict sorting to alphabetaTCR-expressing T cells, an anti-gammadeltaTCR antibody was added in several experiments. In more than 5 donors, the dominant CD3+CD56+NKG2C+ clonotypes were found to rank among the top 10 CD8+ clonotypes and to make up about 1.0-7.5% of CD8+ T cells. Those dominant clonotypes were again the most abundant among CD3+CD56-NKG2C+ cells in a few donors, at about 25-65%. Whether the expanded NKG2C-expressing T cell clones were specific for HCMV antigens was left unclear. Randomly selected healthy volunteers, three men and five women, were used as the eight sequenced donors. HCMV serostatus was determined by detecting HCMV-specific IgG in serum with a commercial ELISA kit. For about 6 donors, bulk peripheral blood T-cell repertoires were additionally sequenced from unsorted PBMC. MIGEC was used to demultiplex reads and group the reads by UMI, and MiTCR was used to assemble and quantify clonotypes. To remove erroneous sequences, TCR cDNA sequences were retained only when supported by two or more reads. Downstream repertoire analysis used the tcR package, and clonotypes were matched across fractions by CDR3 nucleotide sequence plus V segment. VDJmatch was used to annotate antigen specificity against VDJdb, with one amino acid substitution allowed in CDR3.

This receptor was obtained from a young woman in good health. What was sequenced was PBMCs. The V gene is TRBV5-1 and the J gene is TRBJ2-3, with TRBD1 perhaps the D gene, on 6 matching bases. This receptor carries the CDR3 CASSLGRQADTQYF. The sequenced DNA is TGCGCCAGCAGCTTGGGGAGACAGGCAGATACGCAGTATTTT.